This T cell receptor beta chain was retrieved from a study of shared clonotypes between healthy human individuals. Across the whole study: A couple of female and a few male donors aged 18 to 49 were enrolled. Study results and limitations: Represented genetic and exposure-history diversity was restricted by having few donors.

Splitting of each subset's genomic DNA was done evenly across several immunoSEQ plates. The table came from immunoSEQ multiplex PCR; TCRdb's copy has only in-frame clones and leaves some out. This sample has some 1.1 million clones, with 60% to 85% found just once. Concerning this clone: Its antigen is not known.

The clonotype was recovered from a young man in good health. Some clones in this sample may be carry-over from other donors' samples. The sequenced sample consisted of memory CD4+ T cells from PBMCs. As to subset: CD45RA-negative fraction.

The CDR3: CASSLGQGTQYF. In DNA, the CDR3 is TGTGCCAGCAGCTTGGGGCAGGGAACCCAGTACTTC. The chain recombines TRBV7-7 with TRBJ2-5; D possibly corresponds to TRBD1 (5 bases). The CDR3 extends over 12 amino acids. V shed 3 bases and J shed 8 bases, with 10 bases lying between them. The V gene's germline CDR1 is SSHAT and CDR2 FNYEAQ (reference sequence). The whole variable domain, filled in from reference TRBV7-7 and TRBJ2-5, reads GAGVSQSPRYKVTKRGQDVTLRCDPISSHATLYWYQQALGQGPEFLTYFNYEAQPDKSGLPSDRFSAERPEGSISTLTIQRTEQRDSAMYRCASSLGQGTQYFGPGTRLLVL.